The present entry profiles one TCR beta chain with its context. Its specificity is unknown. This entry is derived from a study of beta chain features in type 1 diabetes. Study-level results: For Type 1 diabetes patients, all four CD4+ subsets carried TCRB CDR3s that were moderately but significantly shorter. Junctions at VDJ sites from type 1 diabetes patients had fewer insertions and more deletions.

The CDR3 is 19 amino acids. Germline CDR1 is LGHNA and CDR2 is YSLEER. Trimming cost V 7 bases and J 2 bases; bases outside gene matches: 15. Since all of the isolated RNA was reverse transcribed, expressed TCRB transcripts were what got sequenced. The assay was immunoSEQ multiplex PCR, and TCRdb's table has in-frame clones only and misses some. The sample contains 600,000 or so clones, about 14% of which appear only once. The receptor was derived from a young man with type 1 diabetes. The sample was naive CD4+ T cells from blood. The chain is built from TRBV4-3 and TRBJ2-1; 12 positions match TRBD2. The CDR3 loop reads CASTRGLAGRLGTYNEQFF. The DNA of the CDR3 is TGCGCCAGCACTCGTGGACTAGCGGGGAGACTGGGTACCTACAATGAGCAGTTCTTC.